Shown below are 22 T cell receptor beta chains from a single sample sequenced in a study of blood T cell repertoires in COVID-19. Assay: immunoSEQ multiplex PCR; the TCRdb copy retains only in-frame clones and omits some. This sample yields over 90,000 clones, of which roughly four fifths are seen a single time; around 7% belongs to the top ten. Sequences were obtained from peripheral blood. The source of these receptors is a man in his fifties or sixties with active or convalescent COVID-19.

The chain couples TRBV7-6 to TRBJ2-2, with 12 bases lining up with TRBD1. Per germline, CDR1 SGHVS and CDR2 FNYEAQ. The CDR3 runs to 18 residues. The junction had 13 bases not matched to a gene; V was cut back by 3 bases and J by 8 bases. In DNA, the CDR3 is TGTGCCAGCAGCTTGGAGAAGGGACAGGGGGCACGGTATGGGGAGCTGTTTTTT. It codes for CASSLEKGQGARYGELFF.

V and J are TRBV24-1 and TRBJ2-3; 8 bases map to TRBD1. The V segment lost 5 bases and the J segment 1 base; nucleotides outside the gene matches: 10. The CDR3 has 17 amino acids. CDR1 is KGHDR and CDR2 is SFDVKD in the germline V gene. The CDR3 is CATSATGQGLGTDTQYF. In DNA, the CDR3 is TGTGCCACCAGTGCTACCGGACAGGGCCTGGGCACAGATACGCAGTATTTT.

The DNA of the CDR3 is TGTGCCACCAGTGACCCGGGGTTCAACACCGGGGAGCTGTTTTTT. As protein: CATSDPGFNTGELFF. The chain employs TRBV24-1 and TRBJ2-2; weak D call: TRBD2 (5 bases). Germline CDR1 reads KGHDR; CDR2 reads SFDVKD. The CDR3 extends over 15 amino acids. The ends were cut back, 4 bases at V and 2 bases at J, with 10 bases in the middle.

The sample holds a few counts of this clone. The rearrangement links TRBV5-1 to TRBJ1-6, with a tentative D call TRBD1 (6 bases). The CDR3 consists of 16 residues. The germline V gene encodes CDR1 SGHRS and CDR2 YFSETQ. The V end lost 2 bases, the J end lost 2 bases, and 11 bases lay between the germline ends. The CDR3: CASSFGGATYNSPLHF. The CDR3 DNA is TGCGCCAGCAGCTTTGGGGGGGCAACCTATAATTCACCCCTCCACTTT.

This clone was counted many times. The identical CDR3 is also encoded by other nucleotide sequences in the sample. This chain joins TRBV7-2 and TRBJ2-2; a possible D gene is TRBD2 (5 bases). This CDR3 spans 15 amino acids. Trimming removed 4 bases at V and 2 bases at J, with 11 bases between. Germline values: CDR1 SGHTA, CDR2 FQGNSA. For the CDR3, the DNA is TGTGCCAGCAGCTCCCGGACTCGCAACACCGGGGAGCTGTTTTTT. Translated: CASSSRTRNTGELFF.

J is TRBJ2-3 and V is TRBV11-2, with D possibly being TRBD1 (6 bases). CDR3 length: 15 residues. The V end lost 5 bases, the J end lost 0 bases, and 12 bases lay between the germline ends. CDR1 SGHAT and CDR2 FQNNGV come from the germline V gene. DNA for the CDR3: TGTGCCAGCAGCCGAAACAGGGTTAGCACAGATACGCAGTATTTT. This codes for CASSRNRVSTDTQYF.

CDR3 region: CATSRGGGAEISNQPQHF. In nucleotides, the CDR3 is TGTGCCACCAGCAGAGGGGGCGGGGCAGAGATTAGCAATCAGCCCCAGCATTTT. The chain links TRBV15 to TRBJ1-5; tentative D call: TRBD1 (5 bases). Trimming stripped 1 base from V and 0 bases from J, with 16 bases between. This CDR3 is built from 18 residues. Germline CDR1 LNHNV, CDR2 YYDKDF (reference sequence).

CDR3 nucleotides: TGTGCCAGCAGCTGGGACAGGGCCCAGCCCCAGCATTTT. It codes for CASSWDRAQPQHF. The V and J genes are TRBV11-1 and TRBJ1-5; 9 nucleotides line up with TRBD1. The trim removed 4 bases at V and 7 bases at J, leaving 2 bases unmatched. This CDR3 has 13 residues. Germline V CDR1 and CDR2: SGHAT, FQDESV (reference sequence).

The rearrangement links TRBV28 to TRBJ1-2; possible D gene TRBD1, 6 bases. The CDR3 runs to 14 residues. The V gene lost 5 bases and the J gene lost 2 bases, with 12 bases spanning the gap. Germline V gives CDR1 MDHEN, CDR2 SYDVKM. CDR3 protein: CASSPSTGNYGYTF. The CDR3 DNA reads TGTGCCAGCAGTCCTTCGACAGGAAACTATGGCTACACCTTC.

J is TRBJ1-2 and V is TRBV10-3; tentatively, D is TRBD1 (6 bases). Germline CDR1 reads ENHRY; CDR2 reads SYGVKD. Trimming pared 4 bases from V and 4 bases from J, leaving 10 bases between. The CDR3 is 13 residues long. Here the CDR3 reads CAISVEDSYGYTF. The CDR3 DNA is TGTGCCATCAGTGTTGAGGACAGCTATGGCTACACCTTC.

The chain's CDR3 is CAISDGGGASNQPQHF. The CDR3 DNA follows: TGTGCCATCAGTGACGGAGGGGGCGCAAGCAATCAGCCCCAGCATTTT. The chain has TRBV10-3 and TRBJ1-5, with TRBD1 matching 7 bases. The CDR3 is 16 residues long. CDR1 is ENHRY, CDR2 SYGVKD, per germline. V was pared by 3 bases and J by 1 base, with 6 bases of the junction left unmatched.

The chain couples TRBV2 to TRBJ1-1; no reliable D call. Trimming shortened V by 5 bases and J by 7 bases, and 8 bases separated the two germline ends. Germline-derived CDR1 and CDR2 are SNHLY and FYNNEI. This CDR3 spans 11 amino acids. The CDR3, as DNA: TGTGCCAGCAGTAACAGCCTTGAAGCTTTCTTT. Amino acids: CASSNSLEAFF.

The chain links TRBV12-3 or TRBV12-4 to TRBJ1-4; no reliable D call. This CDR3 has 13 amino acids. V was shortened by 0 bases and J by 8 bases, with 7 bases between the two germline ends. The CDR3 here is CASSLAGSEKLFF. CDR3 in DNA: TGTGCCAGCAGTTTAGCGGGCTCCGAAAAACTGTTTTTT.

The chain joins TRBV10-3 to TRBJ2-2; TRBD2 might be the D (5 bases). V shed 5 bases and J shed 1 base, with 17 bases lying between them. The CDR3 totals 17 residues. Germline V gene sequence: CDR1 ENHRY, CDR2 SYGVKD. CDR3 bases: TGTGCCATCAGTCCCTCCAAGGACTCAGAGAACACCGGGGAGCTGTTTTTT. Translating it yields CAISPSKDSENTGELFF.

The chain employs TRBV6-4 and TRBJ2-3; the D is unclear. This CDR3 comprises 14 residues. CDR1 and CDR2 (germline): MRHNA, SNTAGT. The V gene lost 3 bases and the J gene lost 1 base, with 8 bases spanning the gap. The CDR3 region is CASSDFSGTDTQYF. CDR3 DNA sequence: TGTGCCAGCAGTGATTTTTCAGGCACAGATACGCAGTATTTT.

The gene calls are TRBV2 and TRBJ1-6; D gene ambiguous. This CDR3 region has 11 residues. With 3 bases removed from V and 8 bases from J, the gap between germline ends came to 2 bases. Germline V CDR1 and CDR2: SNHLY, FYNNEI. The CDR3 DNA is TGTGCCAGCAGTGACGATTCACCCCTCCACTTT. Translating it yields CASSDDSPLHF.

This chain uses TRBV10-3 with TRBJ1-3; the match to TRBD1 covers 9 bases. The CDR3 has 15 amino acids. Losses at the gene ends were 11 bases for V and 2 bases for J; bases not matched to a gene: 10. Germline CDR1 reads ENHRY; CDR2 reads SYGVKD. The CDR3 sequence: CAVGSGQGAGNTIYF. As DNA, the CDR3 is TGTGCCGTAGGTTCGGGACAGGGAGCTGGAAACACCATATATTTT.

The gene calls are TRBV6-4 and TRBJ2-1; D is undetermined. The CDR3 extends over 14 amino acids. CDR1 is MRHNA, CDR2 SNTAGT, per germline. Trimming took 4 bases from V and 5 from J, leaving 12 bases between them. The CDR3: CASSAQIANNEQFF. The CDR3 DNA reads TGTGCCAGCAGTGCGCAGATAGCCAACAATGAGCAGTTCTTC.

This clone was counted a few times. The chain combines TRBV27 with TRBJ2-5; 10 nucleotides agree with TRBD2. The CDR3 has 18 residues. Germline lookup yields CDR1 MNHEY and CDR2 SMNVEV (reference sequence). The V gene end was trimmed by 2 bases and the J gene end by 2 bases; junction bases not matched to a gene: 11. The CDR3 region is CASSLIGGLAGDQETQYF. DNA for the CDR3: TGTGCCAGCAGTTTAATAGGTGGGCTAGCGGGGGATCAAGAGACCCAGTACTTC.

This sequence joins TRBV11-3 and TRBJ2-5; 9 bases agree with TRBD1. The V and J ends lost 5 bases and 5 bases, in that order; junction bases with no gene match: 6. Germline V gene sequence: CDR1 SGHNT, CDR2 YENEEA. There are 14 residues in the CDR3. The CDR3 loop is CASSKGQGSETQYF. The CDR3 DNA is TGTGCCAGCAGCAAGGGACAGGGTTCCGAGACCCAGTACTTC.

The J gene is TRBJ2-5, the V gene TRBV5-5, with 7 bases aligning to TRBD1. The CDR3 sequence is 16 residues long. V shed 4 bases, J shed 2 bases, and the junction held 11 bases outside the gene matches. CDR1 is SGHKS, CDR2 YYEKEE, per germline (reference sequence). The chain's CDR3 is CASSVTGSGPQETQYF. In DNA, the CDR3 is TGTGCCAGCAGCGTGACAGGGTCGGGGCCACAAGAGACCCAGTACTTC.

The CDR3 region is CASSPRGGAVNSPLHF. The CDR3 DNA sequence: TGTGCCAGCAGCCCCCGAGGAGGGGCGGTGAATTCACCCCTCCACTTT. The chain joins TRBV16 to TRBJ1-6; possible D gene TRBD1, 5 bases. The CDR3 runs 16 residues. Trimming removed 4 bases at V and 7 bases at J, with 17 bases between. Germline CDR1 and CDR2: KGHSY and FQNENV.